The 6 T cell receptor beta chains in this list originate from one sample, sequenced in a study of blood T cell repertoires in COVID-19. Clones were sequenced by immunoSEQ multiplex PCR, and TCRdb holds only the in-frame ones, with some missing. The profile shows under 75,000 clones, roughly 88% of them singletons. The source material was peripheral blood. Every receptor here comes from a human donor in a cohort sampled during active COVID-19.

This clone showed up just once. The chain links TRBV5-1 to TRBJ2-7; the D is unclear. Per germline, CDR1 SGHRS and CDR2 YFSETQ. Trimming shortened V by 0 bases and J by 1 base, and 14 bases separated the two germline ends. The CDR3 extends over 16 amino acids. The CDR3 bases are TGCGCCAGCAGCTTGGCTTTCTCCGCCAGTTCCTACGAGCAGTACTTC. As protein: CASSLAFSASSYEQYF.

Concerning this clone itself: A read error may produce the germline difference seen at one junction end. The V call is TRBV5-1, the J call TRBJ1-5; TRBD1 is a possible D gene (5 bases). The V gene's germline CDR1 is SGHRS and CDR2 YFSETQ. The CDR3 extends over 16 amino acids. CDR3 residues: CARSLGGVGKGQPQHF. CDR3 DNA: TGCGCCCGCAGCTTGGGGGGGGTTGGTAAGGGTCAGCCCCAGCATTTT.

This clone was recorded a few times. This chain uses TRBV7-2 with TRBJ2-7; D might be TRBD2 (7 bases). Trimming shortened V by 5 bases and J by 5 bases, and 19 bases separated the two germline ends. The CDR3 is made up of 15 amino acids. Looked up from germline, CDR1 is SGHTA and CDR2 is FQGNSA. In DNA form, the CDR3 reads TGTGCCAGCAGCGCCCCCGTGGGAGGGGGACACGAGCAGTACTTC. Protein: CASSAPVGGGHEQYF.

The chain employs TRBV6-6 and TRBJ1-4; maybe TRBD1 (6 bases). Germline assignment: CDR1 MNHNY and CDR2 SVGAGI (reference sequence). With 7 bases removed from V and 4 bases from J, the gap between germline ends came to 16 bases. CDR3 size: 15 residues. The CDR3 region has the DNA TGTGCCAGCACAACCACGACAGGCCGTAATGAAAAACTGTTTTTT. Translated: CASTTTTGRNEKLFF.

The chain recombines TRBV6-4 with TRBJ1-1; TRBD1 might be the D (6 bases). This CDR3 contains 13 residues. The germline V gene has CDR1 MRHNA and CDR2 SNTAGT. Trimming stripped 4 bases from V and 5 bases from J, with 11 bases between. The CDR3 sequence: CASSATGITEAFF. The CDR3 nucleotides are TGTGCCAGCAGTGCTACAGGGATTACTGAAGCTTTCTTT.

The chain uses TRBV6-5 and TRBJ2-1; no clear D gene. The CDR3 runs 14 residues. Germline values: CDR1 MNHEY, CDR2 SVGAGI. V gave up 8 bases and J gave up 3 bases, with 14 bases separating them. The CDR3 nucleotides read TGTGCCAGCCAGGCTGGTTTGGGCTACAATGAGCAGTTCTTC. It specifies CASQAGLGYNEQFF.